These 11 T cell receptor beta chains share one sample of origin, sequenced in a study of blood T cell repertoires in COVID-19. Some clones are missing from TCRdb's copy, which holds only in-frame ones; the method was immunoSEQ multiplex PCR. Here the sample spans fewer than 110,000 clones, roughly nine tenths being singletons. The sample comprised peripheral blood. Receptors were obtained from a man aged 45-60 years with acute or convalescent COVID-19.

This clone was detected only once. The CDR3 DNA reads as TGTGCCACCAGTGATTTACTAGCGGGGGCCCTGTACTTC. Its translation is CATSDLLAGALYF. This chain links TRBV24-1 with TRBJ2-5; 11 nucleotides agree with TRBD2. The V and J ends lost 1 base and 13 bases, in that order; junction bases with no gene match: 4. CDR3 size: 13 residues. Germline V gene data show CDR1 as KGHDR and CDR2 as SFDVKD.

The rearrangement links TRBV4-3 to TRBJ2-2; 8 bases map to TRBD1. V was pared by 1 base and J by 6 bases, with 4 bases of the junction left unmatched. The CDR3 length is 15 residues. The germline V gene encodes CDR1 LGHNA and CDR2 YSLEER. The CDR3 loop is CASSQVTGGAGELFF. The CDR3 bases are TGCGCCAGCAGCCAAGTCACAGGGGGAGCCGGGGAGCTGTTTTTT.

The V and J genes are TRBV6-5 and TRBJ2-7, with D possibly matching TRBD1 (5 bases). This CDR3 region has 12 residues. CDR1 is MNHEY and CDR2 is SVGAGI in the germline V gene. V lost 6 bases and J 3 bases, leaving 9 bases between the germline ends. The DNA for the CDR3 is TGTGCCAGCAGCAAGGGGTTCTACGAGCAGTACTTC. Amino acids: CASSKGFYEQYF.

Here the CDR3 DNA reads TGTGCCAGCAGCCGGACAGGGGGAGGTGAAAAACTGTTTTTT. It is translated as CASSRTGGGEKLFF. The chain uses TRBV5-6 and TRBJ1-4, with 10 nucleotides matching TRBD1. The CDR3 spans 14 residues. Trimming removed 4 bases from V and 7 bases from J; junction bases left unmatched: 4. Germline assignment: CDR1 SGHDT and CDR2 YYEEEE.

This chain links TRBV5-5 with TRBJ1-2; D unclear. CDR1 and CDR2 (germline): SGHKS, YYEKEE (reference sequence). The germline V and J ends were trimmed by 4 bases and 8 bases, with 9 bases remaining between them. The CDR3 has 11 residues. The CDR3 reads CASSPSGGYTF. The CDR3 DNA follows: TGTGCCAGCAGCCCCTCCGGGGGCTACACCTTC.

The chain links TRBV5-8 to TRBJ2-1; TRBD2 matches at 15 bases. V shed 4 bases and J 10 bases; nucleotides not matched to a gene: 6. The CDR3 sequence is 15 residues long. Germline V lookup: CDR1 SGHTS, CDR2 YDEGEE. The CDR3: CASSRGLAGGDEQFF. CDR3 in DNA: TGTGCCAGCAGCCGGGGACTAGCGGGGGGTGACGAGCAGTTCTTC. Full variable domain (missing parts from reference TRBV5-8 and TRBJ2-1): EAGVTQSPTHLIKTRGQQATLRCSPISGHTSVYWYQQALGLGLQFLLWYDEGEERNRGNFPPRFSGRQFPNYSSELNVNALELEDSALYLCASSRGLAGGDEQFFGPGTRLTVL.

This clone was counted only a few times. The chain's CDR3 is CASSLGSGRFNTEAFF. CDR3 in DNA: TGCGCCAGCAGCTTGGGAAGTGGGCGATTCAACACTGAAGCTTTCTTT. V gene TRBV5-1 combines with J gene TRBJ1-1; D gene uncertain. The CDR3 covers 16 residues. The V gene's germline CDR1 is SGHRS and CDR2 YFSETQ. Trimming cost V 0 bases and J 2 bases, with 14 bases left between them.

The rearrangement uses TRBV5-1 and TRBJ1-1; 8 nucleotides agree with TRBD1. Germline values: CDR1 SGHRS, CDR2 YFSETQ. The V segment lost 0 bases and the J segment 5 bases; nucleotides outside the gene matches: 18. The CDR3 is 19 residues long. The DNA of the CDR3 is TGCGCCAGCAGCTTGGGGGCGGGCGGGACAGGACGTTATGGGACTGAAGCTTTCTTT. Protein: CASSLGAGGTGRYGTEAFF.

The CDR3 is CASSLQLNTEAFF. CDR3 coding DNA: TGTGCCAGCAGCTTACAGTTGAACACTGAAGCTTTCTTT. The gene calls are TRBV11-1 and TRBJ1-1, with unresolved D. Germline V gene sequence: CDR1 SGHAT, CDR2 FQDESV (reference sequence). The CDR3 has 13 amino acids. V was clipped by 2 bases and J by 0 bases, with 4 bases between them. Full variable domain (outside the CDR3, taken from reference TRBV11-1 and TRBJ1-1): EAEVAQSPRYKITEKSQAVAFWCDPISGHATLYWYRQILGQGPELLVQFQDESVVDDSQLPKDRFSAERLKGVDSTLKIQPAELGDSAMYLCASSLQLNTEAFFGQGTRLTVV.

V is TRBV4-1 and J is TRBJ1-1, with D tentatively TRBD1 (5 bases). Per germline, CDR1 MGHRA and CDR2 YSYEKL. V lost 3 bases, J lost 5 bases, and 10 bases lay in between. The CDR3 loop spans 13 amino acids. This CDR3 reads CASSQISGTEAFF. CDR3 nucleotides: TGCGCCAGCAGCCAGATCTCAGGGACTGAAGCTTTCTTT.

The V gene is TRBV20-1, the J gene TRBJ1-1; D gene ambiguous. CDR3 length: 14 residues. The V end was cut by 3 bases, the J end by 1 base, with 12 bases between. Germline V gene sequence: CDR1 DFQATT, CDR2 SNEGSKA (reference sequence). This CDR3 is CSASIHTGNTEAFF. The DNA for the CDR3 is TGCAGTGCTAGTATTCACACGGGGAACACTGAAGCTTTCTTT.